This T cell receptor (beta chain) was sequenced in a study of high-grade serous ovarian cancer treatment subgroups. Overall study findings and caveats: Same-patient tumor repertoires overlapped at roughly 0.1 to 0.85; different patients barely overlapped. Without spatial data, bulk sequencing limits insight into HGSC tumor diversity. Clonal relatedness tracked neoantigen level, and by trend copy number and mutation load. The analyses considered CDR3 and ignored CDR1 and CDR2.

Tumor samples were taken before definitive surgery or chemotherapy. Germline CDR1 and CDR2: LNHDA and SQIVND (reference sequence). V was cut by 4 bases and J by 8 bases, with 11 bases left in between. The CDR3 covers 12 residues. Only in-frame clones appear in the TCRdb table, and some are missing; sequencing was by immunoSEQ multiplex PCR. The table records 19,000 or so clones, roughly four fifths of them present only once. Comment on this clone: The antigen is not known.

J is TRBJ1-2 and V is TRBV19; the D gene is possibly TRBD1 (5 bases). The sequencing input was tumor tissue. This TCR was recovered from a human donor with high-grade serous ovarian cancer. The CDR3 nucleotides are TGTGCCAGTAGTAGGGTTGGGGCGGGCTACACCTTC. Translating it yields CASSRVGAGYTF.